This T cell receptor (beta chain) emerged from a study of CD8 T cells in ankylosing spondylitis. CDR3 length: 14 amino acids. The ends were cut back, 1 base at V and 4 bases at J, with 10 bases in the middle. Germline values: CDR1 SGHTA, CDR2 FQGNSA. Scientists made TCR beta libraries using quantitative 5'-RACE with molecular barcodes. MiXCR, run by TCRdb on the 5' RACE reads, gives a single entry per CDR3 protein. The sample carries 85,000 to 100,000 distinct CDR3 sequences, just under 9% recorded once. The source of this sequence is a male donor with ankylosing spondylitis or in good health (not recorded which). The chain joins TRBV7-2 to TRBJ1-2; D is unresolved. Sequencing was carried out using blood, either unsorted or a sorted T cell fraction (not recorded which). This CDR3 reads CASSLGQLSYGYTF. Written as DNA, the CDR3 is TGTGCCAGCAGCTTAGGTCAATTAAGCTATGGCTACACCTTC.